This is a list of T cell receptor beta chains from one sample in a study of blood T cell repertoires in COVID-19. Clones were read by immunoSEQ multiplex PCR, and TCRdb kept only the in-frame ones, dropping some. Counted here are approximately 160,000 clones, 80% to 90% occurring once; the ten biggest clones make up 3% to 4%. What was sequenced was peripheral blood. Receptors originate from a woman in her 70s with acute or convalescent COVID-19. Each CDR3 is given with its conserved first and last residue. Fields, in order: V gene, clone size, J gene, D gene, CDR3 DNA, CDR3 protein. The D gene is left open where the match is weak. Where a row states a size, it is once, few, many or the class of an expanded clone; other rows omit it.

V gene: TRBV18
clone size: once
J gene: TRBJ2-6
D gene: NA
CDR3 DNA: TGTGCCAGCTCACCTACCGGGACAATATCTGGGGCCAACGTCCTGACTTTC
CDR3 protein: CASSPTGTISGANVLTF

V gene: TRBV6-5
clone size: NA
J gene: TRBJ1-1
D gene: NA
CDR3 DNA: TGTGCCAGCAGTTACTCGCGTCCATCGAACACTGAAGCTTTCTTT
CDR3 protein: CASSYSRPSNTEAFF

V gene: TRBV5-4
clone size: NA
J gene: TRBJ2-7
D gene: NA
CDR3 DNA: TGTGCCAGCAGCACCGGGGGGACAAAGACCTACGAGCAGTACTTC
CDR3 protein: CASSTGGTKTYEQYF

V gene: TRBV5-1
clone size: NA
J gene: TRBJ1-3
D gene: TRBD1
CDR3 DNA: TGCGCCAGCAGCTCCGGACAGGGTGGAAACACCATATATTTT
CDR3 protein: CASSSGQGGNTIYF

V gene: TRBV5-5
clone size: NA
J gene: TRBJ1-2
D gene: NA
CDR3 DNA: TGTGCCAGCAGCTTGTCCCCCACAGCTAACTATGGCTACACCTTC
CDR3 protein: CASSLSPTANYGYTF

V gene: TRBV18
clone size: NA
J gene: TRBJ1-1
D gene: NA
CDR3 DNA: TGTGCCAGCTCACCAAGGGAACAGGGAGCGAACACTGAAGCTTTCTTT
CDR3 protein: CASSPREQGANTEAFF

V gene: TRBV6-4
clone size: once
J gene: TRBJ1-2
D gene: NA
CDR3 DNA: TGTGCCAGCAGTGACTCGAGGGCATTGCCCCTTTACTATGGCTACACCTTC
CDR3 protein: CASSDSRALPLYYGYTF

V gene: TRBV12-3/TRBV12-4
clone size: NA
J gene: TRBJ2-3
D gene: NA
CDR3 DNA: TGTGCCAGCCTCCTAAGCGGTACAGATACGCAGTATTTT
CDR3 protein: CASLLSGTDTQYF

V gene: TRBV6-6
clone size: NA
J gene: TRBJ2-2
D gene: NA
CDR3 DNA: TGTGCCAGCAGCCCAGTGCCGGAGCACTTCACCGGGGAGCTGTTTTTT
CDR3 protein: CASSPVPEHFTGELFF

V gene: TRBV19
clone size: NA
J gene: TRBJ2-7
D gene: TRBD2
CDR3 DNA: TGTGCCAGTAGTGAGACCGGGACTACTTACGAGCAGTACTTC
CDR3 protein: CASSETGTTYEQYF

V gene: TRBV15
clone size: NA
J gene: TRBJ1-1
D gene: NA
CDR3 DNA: TGTGCCACCAGCAGTCTTGGGGCGGTGAACACTGAAGCTTTCTTT
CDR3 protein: CATSSLGAVNTEAFF

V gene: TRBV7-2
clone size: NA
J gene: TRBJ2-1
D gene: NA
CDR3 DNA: TGTGCCAGCAGCCCGAACATCAATGAGCAGTTCTTC
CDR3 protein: CASSPNINEQFF

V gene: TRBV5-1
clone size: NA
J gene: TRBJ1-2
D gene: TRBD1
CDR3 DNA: TGCGCCAGCAGCCCGACAGGGGGCTATGGCTACACCTTC
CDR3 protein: CASSPTGGYGYTF

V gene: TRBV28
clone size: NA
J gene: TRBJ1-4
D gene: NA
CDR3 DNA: TGTGCCAGCAGAATAACAGGGAATGAAAAACTGTTTTTT
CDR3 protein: CASRITGNEKLFF

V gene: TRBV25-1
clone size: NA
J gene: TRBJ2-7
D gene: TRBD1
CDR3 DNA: TGTGCCAGCGCGCGGACAGGGGGGGGCTACGAGCAGTACTTC
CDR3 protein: CASARTGGGYEQYF

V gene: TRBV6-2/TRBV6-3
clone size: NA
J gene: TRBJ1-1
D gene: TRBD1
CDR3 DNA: TGTGCCAGCAGTTCATGGGGTAGGGACAGGGAAAGTGAAGCTTTCTTT
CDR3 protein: CASSSWGRDRESEAFF

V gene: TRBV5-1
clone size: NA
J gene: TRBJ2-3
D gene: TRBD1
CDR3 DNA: TGCGCCAGCAGCCCGGGACAGGGTCTCACAGATACGCAGTATTTT
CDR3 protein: CASSPGQGLTDTQYF

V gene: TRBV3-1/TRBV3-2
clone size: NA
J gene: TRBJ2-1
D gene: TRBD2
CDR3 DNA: TGTGCCACCAGACTAGCGAGGGGTGGTAATGAGCAGTTCTTC
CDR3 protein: CATRLARGGNEQFF

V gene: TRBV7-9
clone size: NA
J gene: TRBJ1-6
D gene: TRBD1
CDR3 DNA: TGTGCCAGCAGCTACGGGACAGGGGGTTCACCCCTCCACTTT
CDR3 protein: CASSYGTGGSPLHF

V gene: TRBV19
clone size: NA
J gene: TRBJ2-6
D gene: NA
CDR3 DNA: TGTGCCAGTATGTCCAGGGCTGGGGCCAACGTCCTGACTTTC
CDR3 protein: CASMSRAGANVLTF

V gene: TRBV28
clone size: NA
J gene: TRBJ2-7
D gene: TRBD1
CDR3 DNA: TGTGCCAGCAGTCCCCTTCCGGGACAGGGCGGCGAGCAGTACTTC
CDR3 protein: CASSPLPGQGGEQYF

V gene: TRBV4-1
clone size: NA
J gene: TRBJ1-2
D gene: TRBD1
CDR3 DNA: TGCGCCAGCAGCCAAGGTGGACAGGGCCGCTATGGCTACACCTTC
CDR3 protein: CASSQGGQGRYGYTF

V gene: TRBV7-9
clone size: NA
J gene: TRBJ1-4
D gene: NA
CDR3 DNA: TGTGCCAGCAGCCTGACTGGAACGGGTGAAAAACTGTTTTTT
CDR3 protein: CASSLTGTGEKLFF